Each of the 7 T cell receptor beta chains below was sequenced from the same sample in a study of T cell responses to AZD1222 COVID-19 vaccine. Clones were read by immunoSEQ multiplex PCR, and TCRdb kept only the in-frame ones, dropping some. This sample carries 110,000 or so clones, about 90% of them seen once, and the ten largest clones take almost 5.5%. The material sequenced was peripheral blood, taken on day 0 of AZD1222 vaccination. The receptor source for this set is an adult in good health.

V usage is TRBV19 and J usage is TRBJ1-1; D unclear. Per germline, CDR1 LNHDA and CDR2 SQIVND (reference sequence). The V and J ends lost 10 bases and 1 base respectively, with 4 bases between them. This CDR3 spans 10 amino acids. The CDR3 nucleotides read TGTGCCATCGGGAACACTGAAGCTTTCTTT. Its translation: CAIGNTEAFF.

The rearrangement joins TRBV9 to TRBJ1-6; no clear D gene. CDR3 length equals 16 residues. V lost 3 bases and J 8 bases, leaving 18 bases between the germline ends. Germline lookup yields CDR1 SGDLS and CDR2 YYNGEE. This CDR3 reads CASSARASSGDSPLHF. The CDR3 DNA reads as TGTGCCAGCAGCGCCCGGGCTTCATCGGGCGATTCACCCCTCCACTTT.

This clone was counted only a few times. The V call is TRBV7-2, the J call TRBJ1-1; a weak D match, TRBD1 (6 bases). Germline V gene data show CDR1 as SGHTA and CDR2 as FQGNSA. Trimming cost V 1 base and J 0 bases, with 12 bases left between them. This CDR3 is built from 16 residues. The CDR3: CASSLVLGAMNTEAFF. In DNA, the CDR3 is TGTGCCAGCAGCTTAGTCCTGGGGGCCATGAACACTGAAGCTTTCTTT.

This clone was recorded only once. The chain has TRBV20-1 and TRBJ1-1; no reliable D call. V lost 3 bases and J lost 5, with 13 bases in between. This CDR3 comprises 13 residues. The V gene's germline CDR1 is DFQATT and CDR2 SNEGSKA (reference sequence). The CDR3 DNA reads TGCAGTGCTAGTATAGGGCTAAGGACTGAAGCTTTCTTT. This gives the protein CSASIGLRTEAFF.

This chain links TRBV4-1 with TRBJ2-3; D remains unclear. Trimming cost V 5 bases and J 0 bases, with 15 bases left between them. This CDR3 comprises 16 residues. Germline V gene lookup returns CDR1 MGHRA and CDR2 YSYEKL. The CDR3 bases are TGCGCCAGCAGCGCAATTCCCCACGGTAGCACAGATACGCAGTATTTT. It encodes CASSAIPHGSTDTQYF.

The V call is TRBV10-3, the J call TRBJ1-6; possibly TRBD1 for D (6 bases). Germline loops: CDR1 ENHRY, CDR2 SYGVKD. CDR3 size: 12 residues. V shed 10 bases and J shed 7 bases, with 11 bases lying between them. The CDR3 sequence: CATRGTNSPLHF. The DNA of the CDR3 is TGTGCCACGCGGGGGACAAATTCACCCCTCCACTTT.

The chain recombines TRBV5-4 with TRBJ2-3; 7 bases line up with TRBD1. Trimming at V came to 5 bases and at J to 0 bases, leaving 9 bases not matched to a gene. Germline CDR1 reads SGHNT; CDR2 reads YYREEE (reference sequence). This CDR3 is 16 amino acids long. For the CDR3, the DNA is TGTGCCAGCAGACTCGACAGGGCTTTAAGCACAGATACGCAGTATTTT. Residues: CASRLDRALSTDTQYF.